The present T cell receptor (beta chain) was sequenced within a study of T cells in Graves' hyperthyroidism and ophthalmopathy. Broader study findings: Within blood appeared most thyroid clonotypes that had expanded above 0.001. Researchers report that a 13 V-J model separated ophthalmopathy from stable hyperthyroidism.

This clonotype has a handful of counts. Its target is not known. From RNA transcripts, TCR beta CDR3 regions were amplified. Researchers ran a first-round RT-PCR on the TCR CDR3 using the HTBI primer set. TCRdb re-derived calls from the multiplex PCR reads in MiXCR, one entry per CDR3 protein. The data hold around 530,000 distinct CDR3 sequences, with 15% to 20% observed a single time. The CDR3 spans 14 residues. Germline assignment: CDR1 SGHTS and CDR2 YDEGEE. Trimming at V came to 6 bases and at J to 6 bases, leaving 11 bases not matched to a gene. A Clinical Activity Score of at least 3, a NOSPECS grade of at least 4 and a duration under 3 months were recorded in the ophthalmopathy patients. Uncontrolled infection, other autoimmune disease, pregnancy and lactation each barred patients from inclusion.

The material sequenced was blood. This chain connects TRBV5-8 to TRBJ2-7; 8 bases agree with TRBD1. This TCR was recovered from a young woman with Graves' ophthalmopathy. The CDR3, as DNA: TGTGCCAGCACCTTAGGGACAGGCATTTCCGAGCAGTACTTC. Amino acids: CASTLGTGISEQYF.